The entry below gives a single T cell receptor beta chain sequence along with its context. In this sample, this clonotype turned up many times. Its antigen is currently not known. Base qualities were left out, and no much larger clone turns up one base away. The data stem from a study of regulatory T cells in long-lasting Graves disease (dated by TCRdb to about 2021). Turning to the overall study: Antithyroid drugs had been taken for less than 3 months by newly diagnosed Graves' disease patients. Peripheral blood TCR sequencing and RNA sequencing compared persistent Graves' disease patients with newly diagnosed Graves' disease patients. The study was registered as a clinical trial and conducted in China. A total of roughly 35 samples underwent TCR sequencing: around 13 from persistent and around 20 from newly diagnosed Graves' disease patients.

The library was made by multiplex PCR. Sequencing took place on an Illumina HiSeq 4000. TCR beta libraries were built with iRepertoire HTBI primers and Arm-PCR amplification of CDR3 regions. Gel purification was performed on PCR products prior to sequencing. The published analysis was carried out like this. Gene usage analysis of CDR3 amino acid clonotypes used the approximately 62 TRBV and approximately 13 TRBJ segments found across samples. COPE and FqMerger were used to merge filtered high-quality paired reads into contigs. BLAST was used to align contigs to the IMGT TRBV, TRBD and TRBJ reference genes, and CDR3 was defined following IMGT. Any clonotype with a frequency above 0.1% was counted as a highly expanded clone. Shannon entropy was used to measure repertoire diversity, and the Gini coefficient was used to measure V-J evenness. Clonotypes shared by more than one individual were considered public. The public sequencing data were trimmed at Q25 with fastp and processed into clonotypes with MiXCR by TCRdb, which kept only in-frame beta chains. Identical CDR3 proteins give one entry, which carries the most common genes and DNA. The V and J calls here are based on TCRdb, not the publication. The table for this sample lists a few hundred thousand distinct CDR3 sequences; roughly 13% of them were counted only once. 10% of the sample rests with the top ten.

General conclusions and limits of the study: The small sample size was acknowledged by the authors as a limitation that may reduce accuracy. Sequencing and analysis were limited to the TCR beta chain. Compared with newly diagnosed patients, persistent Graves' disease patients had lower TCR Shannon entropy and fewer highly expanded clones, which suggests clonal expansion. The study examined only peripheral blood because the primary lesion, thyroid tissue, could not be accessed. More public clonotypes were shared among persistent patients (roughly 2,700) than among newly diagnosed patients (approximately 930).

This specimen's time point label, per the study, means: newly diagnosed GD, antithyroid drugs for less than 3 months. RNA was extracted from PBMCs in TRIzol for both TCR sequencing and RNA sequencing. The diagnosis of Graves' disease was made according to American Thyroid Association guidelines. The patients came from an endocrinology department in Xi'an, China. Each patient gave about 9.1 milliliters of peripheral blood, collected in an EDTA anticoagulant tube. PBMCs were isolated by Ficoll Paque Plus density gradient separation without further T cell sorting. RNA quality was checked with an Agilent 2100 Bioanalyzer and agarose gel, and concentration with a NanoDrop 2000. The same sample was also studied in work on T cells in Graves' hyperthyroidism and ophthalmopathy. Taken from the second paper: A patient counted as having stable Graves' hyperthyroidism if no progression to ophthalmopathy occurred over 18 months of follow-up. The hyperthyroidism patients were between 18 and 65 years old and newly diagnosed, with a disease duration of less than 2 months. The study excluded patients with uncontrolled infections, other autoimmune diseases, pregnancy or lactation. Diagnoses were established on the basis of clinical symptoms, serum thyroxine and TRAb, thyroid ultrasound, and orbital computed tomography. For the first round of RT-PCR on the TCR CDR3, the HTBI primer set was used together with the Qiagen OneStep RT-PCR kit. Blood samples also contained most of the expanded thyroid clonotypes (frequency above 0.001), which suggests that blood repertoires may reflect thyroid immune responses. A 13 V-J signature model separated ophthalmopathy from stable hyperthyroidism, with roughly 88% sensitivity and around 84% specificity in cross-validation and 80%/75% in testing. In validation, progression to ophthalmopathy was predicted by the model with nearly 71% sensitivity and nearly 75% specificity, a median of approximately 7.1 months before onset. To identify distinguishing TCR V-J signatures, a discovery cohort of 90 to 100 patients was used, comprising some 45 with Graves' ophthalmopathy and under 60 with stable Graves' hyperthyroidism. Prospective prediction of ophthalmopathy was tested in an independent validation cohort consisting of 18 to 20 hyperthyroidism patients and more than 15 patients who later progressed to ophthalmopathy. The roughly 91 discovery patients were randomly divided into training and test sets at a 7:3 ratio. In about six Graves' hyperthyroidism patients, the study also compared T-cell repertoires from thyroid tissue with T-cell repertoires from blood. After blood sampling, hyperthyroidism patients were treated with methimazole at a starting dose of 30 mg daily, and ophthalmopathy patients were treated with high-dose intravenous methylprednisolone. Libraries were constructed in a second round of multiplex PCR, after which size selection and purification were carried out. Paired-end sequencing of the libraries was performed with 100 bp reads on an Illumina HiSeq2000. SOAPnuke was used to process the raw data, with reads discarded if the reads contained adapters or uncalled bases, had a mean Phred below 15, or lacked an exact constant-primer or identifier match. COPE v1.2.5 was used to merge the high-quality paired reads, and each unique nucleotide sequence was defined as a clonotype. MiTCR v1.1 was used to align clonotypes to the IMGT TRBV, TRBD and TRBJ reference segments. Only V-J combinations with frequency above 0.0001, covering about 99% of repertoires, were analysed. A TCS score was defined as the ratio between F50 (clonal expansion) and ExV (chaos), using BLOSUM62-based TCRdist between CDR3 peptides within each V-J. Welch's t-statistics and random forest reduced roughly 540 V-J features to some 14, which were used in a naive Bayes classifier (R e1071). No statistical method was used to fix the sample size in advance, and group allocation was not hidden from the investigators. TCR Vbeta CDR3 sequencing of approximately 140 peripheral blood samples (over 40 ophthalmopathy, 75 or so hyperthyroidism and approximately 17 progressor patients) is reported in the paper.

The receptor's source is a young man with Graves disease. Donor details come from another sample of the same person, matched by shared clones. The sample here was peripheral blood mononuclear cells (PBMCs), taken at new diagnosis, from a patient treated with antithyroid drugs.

The CDR3 in this case is CASKKTSENNEQFF. In nucleotides, the sequence is TGTGCCAGCAAAAAGACTAGCGAGAACAATGAGCAGTTCTTC. This receptor chain uses TRBV11-2 and TRBJ2-1; 8 central nucleotides agree with TRBD2. As encoded in the germline V gene, CDR1 is SGHAT while CDR2 is FQNNGV. The CDR3 goes from the cysteine to the phenylalanine over 14 residues. Here the CDR3 DNA is all that survives: 42 bases in frame from base 1. V is cut back by 7 bases and J by 5 bases, with 7 bases in the junction unmatched. The CDR3, completed at both ends by the reference TRBV11-2 and TRBJ2-1 genes, gives the full variable domain EAGVAQSPRYKIIEKRQSVAFWCNPISGHATLYWYQQILGQGPKLLIQFQNNGVVDDSQLPKDRFSAERLKGVDSTLKIQPAKLEDSAVYLCASKKTSENNEQFFGPGTRLTVL.